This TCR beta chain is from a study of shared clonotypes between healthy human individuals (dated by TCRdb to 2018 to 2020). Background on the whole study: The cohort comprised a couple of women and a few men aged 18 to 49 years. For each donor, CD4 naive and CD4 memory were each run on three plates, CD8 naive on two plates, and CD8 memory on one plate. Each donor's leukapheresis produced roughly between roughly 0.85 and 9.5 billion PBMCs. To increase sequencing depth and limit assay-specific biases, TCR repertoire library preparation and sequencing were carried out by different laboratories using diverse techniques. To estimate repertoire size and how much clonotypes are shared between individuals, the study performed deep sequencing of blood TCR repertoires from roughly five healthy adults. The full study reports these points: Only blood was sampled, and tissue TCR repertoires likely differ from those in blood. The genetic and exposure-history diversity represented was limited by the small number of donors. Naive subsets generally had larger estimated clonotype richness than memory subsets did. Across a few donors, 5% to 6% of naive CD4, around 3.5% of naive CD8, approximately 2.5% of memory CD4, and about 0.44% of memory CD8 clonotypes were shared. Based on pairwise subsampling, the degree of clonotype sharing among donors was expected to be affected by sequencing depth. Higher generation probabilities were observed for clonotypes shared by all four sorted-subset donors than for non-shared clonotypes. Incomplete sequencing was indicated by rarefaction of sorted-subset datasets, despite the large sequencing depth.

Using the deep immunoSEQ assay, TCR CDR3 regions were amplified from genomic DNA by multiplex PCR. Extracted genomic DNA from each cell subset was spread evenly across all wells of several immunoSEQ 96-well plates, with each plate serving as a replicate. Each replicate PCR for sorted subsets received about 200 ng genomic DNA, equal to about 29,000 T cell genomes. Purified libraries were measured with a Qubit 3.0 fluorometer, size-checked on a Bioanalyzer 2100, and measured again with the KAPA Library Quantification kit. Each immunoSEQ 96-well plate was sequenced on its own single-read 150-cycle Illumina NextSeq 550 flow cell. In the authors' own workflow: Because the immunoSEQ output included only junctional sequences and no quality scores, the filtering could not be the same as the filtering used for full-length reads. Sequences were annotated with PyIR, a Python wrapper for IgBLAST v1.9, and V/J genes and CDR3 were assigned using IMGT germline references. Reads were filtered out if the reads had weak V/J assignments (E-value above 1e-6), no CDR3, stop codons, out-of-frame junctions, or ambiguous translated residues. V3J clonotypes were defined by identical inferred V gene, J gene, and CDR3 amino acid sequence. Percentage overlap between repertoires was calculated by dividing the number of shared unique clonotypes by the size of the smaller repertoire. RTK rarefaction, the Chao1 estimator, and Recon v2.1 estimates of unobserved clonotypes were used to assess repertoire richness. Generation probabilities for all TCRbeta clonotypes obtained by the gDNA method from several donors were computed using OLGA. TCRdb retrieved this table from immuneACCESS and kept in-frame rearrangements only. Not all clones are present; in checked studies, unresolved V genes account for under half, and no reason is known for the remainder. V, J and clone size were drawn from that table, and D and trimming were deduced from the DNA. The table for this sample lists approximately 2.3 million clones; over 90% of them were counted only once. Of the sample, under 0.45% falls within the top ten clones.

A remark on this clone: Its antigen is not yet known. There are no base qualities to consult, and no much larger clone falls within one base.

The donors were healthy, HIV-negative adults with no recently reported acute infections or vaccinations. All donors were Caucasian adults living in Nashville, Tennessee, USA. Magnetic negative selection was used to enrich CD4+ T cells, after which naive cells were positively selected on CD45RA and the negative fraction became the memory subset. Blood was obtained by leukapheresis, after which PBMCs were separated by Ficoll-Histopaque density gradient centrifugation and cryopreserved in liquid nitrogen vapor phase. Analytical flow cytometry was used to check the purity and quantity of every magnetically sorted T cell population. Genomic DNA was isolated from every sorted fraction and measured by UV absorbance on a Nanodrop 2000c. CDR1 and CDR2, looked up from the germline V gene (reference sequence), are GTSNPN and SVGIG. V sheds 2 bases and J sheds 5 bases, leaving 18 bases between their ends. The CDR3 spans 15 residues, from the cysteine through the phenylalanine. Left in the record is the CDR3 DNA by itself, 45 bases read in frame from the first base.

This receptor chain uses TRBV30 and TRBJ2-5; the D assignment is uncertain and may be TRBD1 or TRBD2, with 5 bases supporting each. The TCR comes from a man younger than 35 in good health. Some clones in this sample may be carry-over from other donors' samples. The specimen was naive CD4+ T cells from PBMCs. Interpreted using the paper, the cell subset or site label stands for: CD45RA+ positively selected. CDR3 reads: CAWSPSRTWGETQYF. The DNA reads TGTGCCTGGAGTCCTTCCCGGACTTGGGGGGAGACCCAGTACTTC.